The clone carrying this TCR beta chain has just one count. Its antigen is still unknown. These data belong to a study of CD8+CD57+ T cells in acquired aplastic anemia. The study, taken as a whole, reports: Patients showed no significant difference from controls in CD8+ Simpson's diversity. Between patients and controls, around 27 CD8+ CDR3 sequences were found in common.

The ends were cut back, 1 base at V and 1 base at J, with 12 bases in the middle. Per the germline V gene, CDR1 is MGHDK and CDR2 is SYGVNS. This CDR3 is built from 16 residues. By flow cytometry, patients selected for sequencing had shown an expansion of CD8+CD57+ cells. Diagnosis of severe acquired aplastic anemia applied to all patients. Each patient gave a blood sample that was collected before any therapy had been received. Researchers used genomic DNA as the template to profile TCR beta VDJ and CDR3. Using its own MiXCR run on the reads, TCRdb lists one record per CDR3 protein. The table has some 200,000 distinct CDR3 sequences, approximately 50% seen once.

The receptor was derived from a human donor with aplastic anemia. The sample consisted of sorted CD4+, CD8+, or CD8+CD57+ T cells (not recorded which) from PBMCs. The gene calls are TRBV25-1 and TRBJ2-3, with TRBD2 as a possible D gene (6 bases). This CDR3 is CASSESGGVGTDTQYF. CDR3 bases: TGTGCCAGCAGTGAATCAGGCGGGGTTGGCACAGATACGCAGTATTTT.